Below are 18 T cell receptor beta chains sequenced from a single sample in a study of shared clonotypes between healthy human individuals. Only in-frame clones appear in the TCRdb table, and some are missing; sequencing was by immunoSEQ multiplex PCR. The data contain around 180,000 clones, 90% to 95% of them singletons. The sequencing input was naive CD4+ T cells sorted from blood. Subset described: CD45RA+ positively selected. These receptors all come from a woman aged 25 to 39 in good health.

This chain connects TRBV9 to TRBJ2-5, with TRBD1 identical over 11 bases. The J segment lost 11 bases and the V segment lost 4 bases, leaving 10 bases of the junction unmatched. Per germline, CDR1 SGDLS and CDR2 YYNGEE. The CDR3 consists of 14 residues. CDR3 region: CASSSGQGAGEQYF. The CDR3 DNA sequence: TGTGCCAGCAGCTCCGGACAGGGGGCAGGAGAGCAGTACTTC. Based on the CDR3 plus reference TRBV9 and TRBJ2-5, the full variable domain is DSGVTQTPKHLITATGQRVTLRCSPRSGDLSVYWYQQSLDQGLQFLIQYYNGEERAKGNILERFSAQQFPDLHSELNLSSLELGDSALYFCASSSGQGAGEQYFGPGTRLLVL.

This chain links TRBV7-7 with TRBJ2-5; D could derive from TRBD1 or TRBD2 (5 bases each). V was shortened by 5 bases and J by 5 bases, with 12 bases between the two germline ends. The CDR3 is made up of 13 amino acids. Germline assignment: CDR1 SSHAT and CDR2 FNYEAQ (reference sequence). CDR3 amino acids: CASSLRDAETQYF. As DNA, the CDR3 is TGTGCCAGCAGCCTAAGGGACGCGGAGACCCAGTACTTC.

The chain combines TRBV4-1 with TRBJ2-5; the D gene is possibly TRBD1 (6 bases). The J call may be faulty, since TRBJ2-7 better matches the DNA end. Per the germline V gene, CDR1 is MGHRA and CDR2 is YSYEKL. The CDR3 runs 15 residues. CDR3 protein: CASSQEGAGSYEQYF. The CDR3 nucleotides are TGCGCCAGCAGCCAAGAGGGGGCTGGGTCCTACGAGCAGTACTTC.

The V gene is TRBV10-1, the J gene TRBJ1-1; no definite D call. The CDR3 runs to 15 residues. CDR1 is WNHNN and CDR2 is SYGVQD in the germline V gene (reference sequence). V was pared by 2 bases and J by 0 bases, with 10 bases between. This chain's CDR3 is CASSETVSMNTEAFF. The CDR3 region has the DNA TGCGCCAGCAGTGAGACGGTGAGCATGAACACTGAAGCTTTCTTT.

This chain's CDR3 is CASSIRGQGSSPLHF. The CDR3 DNA follows: TGTGCCAGTAGTATAAGGGGACAGGGAAGTTCACCCCTCCACTTT. The rearrangement joins TRBV19 to TRBJ1-6; 9 bases align to TRBD1. Germline V lookup: CDR1 LNHDA, CDR2 SQIVND (reference sequence). The V segment lost 2 bases and the J segment 9 bases; nucleotides outside the gene matches: 5. CDR3 size: 15 residues.

The CDR3 DNA reads TGTGCCAGCAGTTTAAGTCTAGCGGAGTACTCTGGGGCCAACGTCCTGACTTTC. Translation gives CASSLSLAEYSGANVLTF. The chain combines TRBV28 with TRBJ2-6; 7 bases fit TRBD2. Trimming took 2 bases from V and 0 from J; bases not matched to a gene: 7. Germline V gives CDR1 MDHEN, CDR2 SYDVKM. The CDR3 spans 18 residues.

The chain combines TRBV7-8 with TRBJ1-5, with D unclear. V lost 3 bases and J lost 0, with 18 bases in between. The CDR3 runs to 18 residues. The V gene's germline CDR1 is SGHVS and CDR2 FQNEAQ. CDR3 in amino acids: CASSLYDELLRSNQPQHF. The CDR3 DNA is TGTGCCAGCAGCTTGTATGACGAACTCCTTCGTAGCAATCAGCCCCAGCATTTT.

The rearrangement joins TRBV19 to TRBJ1-1, with unresolved D. CDR3 length: 13 amino acids. CDR1 is LNHDA and CDR2 is SQIVND in the germline V gene (reference sequence). Deletions cut 6 bases from V and 12 bases from J, with 20 bases between. The CDR3 DNA sequence: TGTGCCAGTAGGTTGCGGGCGGCTCAATTGTCTTTCTTT. Its translation is CASRLRAAQLSFF.

This chain uses TRBV5-3 with TRBJ2-7, with 8 bases identical to TRBD1. TRBV5-3 counts as an open reading frame of uncertain function. After removal of 4 bases from V and 3 bases from J, the junction contained 9 bases not matched to a gene. CDR3 length equals 15 residues. This CDR3 is CARSTGTGGFYEQYF. Written as DNA, the CDR3 is TGTGCCAGAAGCACCGGGACAGGTGGGTTCTACGAGCAGTACTTC.

The chain has TRBV7-8 and TRBJ2-3; D remains unclear. This CDR3 spans 15 amino acids. Germline CDR1 and CDR2: SGHVS and FQNEAQ. Trimming took 2 bases from V and 5 from J, leaving 14 bases between them. The CDR3 region is CASSLKWVLGDTQYF. The CDR3 DNA reads as TGTGCCAGCAGCTTAAAGTGGGTCTTGGGAGATACGCAGTATTTT.

The chain is built from TRBV11-3 and TRBJ2-1; D is ambiguous. Between the trimmed V and J ends, which lost 0 bases and 9 bases, there was a span of 9 bases. This CDR3 contains 13 residues. Germline lookup yields CDR1 SGHNT and CDR2 YENEEA. The CDR3 DNA is TGTGCCAGCAGCTTAGACGCCTTCAGTGAGCAGTTCTTC. It is translated as CASSLDAFSEQFF.

The J gene is TRBJ2-1, the V gene TRBV5-1, with D possibly being TRBD1 (6 bases). The V gene's germline CDR1 is SGHRS and CDR2 YFSETQ. The CDR3 sequence is 15 residues long. Trimming removed 0 bases at V and 7 bases at J, with 14 bases between. The CDR3 protein is CASSLVGGVANEQFF. The CDR3 bases are TGCGCCAGCAGCTTGGTTGGGGGCGTGGCGAATGAGCAGTTCTTC.

The chain is built from TRBV7-8 and TRBJ1-3; D remains unclear. Trimming shortened V by 1 base and J by 0 bases, and 10 bases separated the two germline ends. The length of the CDR3 is 16 residues. Germline V gene lookup returns CDR1 SGHVS and CDR2 FQNEAQ. Here the CDR3 DNA reads TGTGCCAGCAGCTTAGTTAGATTTCGCTCTGGAAACACCATATATTTT. Translated: CASSLVRFRSGNTIYF.

The chain combines TRBV10-2 with TRBJ2-7, with 13 positions matching TRBD2. In germline, CDR1 is WSHSY, CDR2 SAAADI. The J segment lost 0 bases and the V segment lost 3 bases, leaving 8 bases of the junction unmatched. The CDR3 is 18 amino acids. The CDR3 DNA sequence: TGCGCCAGCAGTGAACGGGGGGGACTAGCGGGGTTCTCCTACGAGCAGTACTTC. Its translation is CASSERGGLAGFSYEQYF.

The CDR3 coding sequence is TGTGCCAGTAAGGGGACGACCAGCTATGGCTACACCTTC. Protein: CASKGTTSYGYTF. The rearrangement links TRBV19 to TRBJ1-2; D perhaps matches TRBD1 (5 bases). In germline, CDR1 is LNHDA, CDR2 SQIVND (reference sequence). V shed 7 bases and J shed 4 bases, with 13 bases lying between them. The CDR3 has 13 amino acids.

The V gene is TRBV4-1, the J gene TRBJ1-3; maybe TRBD1 (5 bases). The CDR3 covers 14 residues. The germline CDR1 and CDR2 sequences are MGHRA and YSYEKL. Trimming cost V 1 base and J 5 bases, with 9 bases left between them. The CDR3 region has the DNA TGCGCCAGCAGCCAAGTCGGGGGTAGAAACACCATATATTTT. Translated, it gives CASSQVGGRNTIYF.

This sequence joins TRBV23-1 and TRBJ1-5; no clear D gene. TRBV23-1 is placed among ORFs of uncertain function. The CDR3 length is 14 residues. Trimming pared 2 bases from V and 6 bases from J, leaving 11 bases between. In DNA, the CDR3 is TGCGCCAGCAGTCAAAGGAGGGATAGTCAGCCCCAGCATTTT. Residues: CASSQRRDSQPQHF.

This clone came up once. The V gene is TRBV5-1, the J gene TRBJ2-7; D could derive from TRBD1 or TRBD2 (5 bases each). The CDR3 has 15 residues. Germline CDR1 SGHRS, CDR2 YFSETQ. Between the trimmed V and J ends, which lost 1 base and 5 bases, there was a span of 16 bases. CDR3 residues: CASSLILEGTHEQYF. DNA for the CDR3: TGCGCCAGCAGCTTGATTCTCGAGGGGACCCACGAGCAGTACTTC.